The 5 T cell receptor beta chains in this list originate from one sample, sequenced in a study of control samples from healthy donors and cancer patients. The table came from immunoSEQ multiplex PCR; TCRdb's copy has only in-frame clones and leaves some out. The sample lists 25,000 to 30,000 clones; approximately 87% were seen once. The sequenced sample was PBMCs. These receptors all come from a woman in her forties with lung cancer.

The CDR3 DNA is TGTGCCAGCAGCTTACCGGGTACCTATGGCTACACCTTC. This gives the protein CASSLPGTYGYTF. The chain couples TRBV5-6 to TRBJ1-2; no clear D. The CDR3 sequence is 13 residues long. Trimming removed 2 bases from V and 4 bases from J, with 9 bases in between. Germline V CDR1 and CDR2: SGHDT, YYEEEE.

The chain couples TRBV4-3 to TRBJ1-1; D is unclear. Trimming took 0 bases from V and 5 from J, leaving 13 bases between them. Germline loops: CDR1 LGHNA, CDR2 YSLEER. This CDR3 is built from 15 residues. CDR3 in DNA: TGCGCCAGCAGCCAAGATAAAACGGGGAAAACTGAAGCTTTCTTT. This sequence encodes CASSQDKTGKTEAFF.

CDR3 amino acids: CASSLAQGQETQYF. DNA of the CDR3: TGTGCCAGCAGCTTGGCGCAGGGACAAGAGACCCAGTACTTC. The gene calls are TRBV5-6 and TRBJ2-5, with D maybe TRBD1 (5 bases). The germline V and J ends were trimmed by 0 bases and 2 bases, with 8 bases remaining between them. Germline loops: CDR1 SGHDT, CDR2 YYEEEE. The CDR3 has 14 amino acids.

This clone was seen only a few times. This chain uses TRBV25-1 with TRBJ2-1; TRBD1 might be the D (5 bases). This CDR3 is 13 amino acids long. The germline gives CDR1 MGHDK, CDR2 SYGVNS. V shed 1 base and J shed 10 bases, with 11 bases lying between them. The CDR3 DNA reads TGTGCCAGCAGTGAATCCGACAGCCTAGAGCAGTTCTTC. Protein: CASSESDSLEQFF. Looking up the rest from reference TRBV25-1 and TRBJ2-1 gives the full variable domain: EADIYQTPRYLVIGTGKKITLECSQTMGHDKMYWYQQDPGMELHLIHYSYGVNSTEKGDLSSESTVSRIRTEHFPLTLESARPSHTSQYLCASSESDSLEQFFGPGTRLTVL.

The chain uses TRBV5-1 and TRBJ2-1; 9 nucleotides line up with TRBD2. The V gene end was trimmed by 2 bases and the J gene end by 1 base; junction bases not matched to a gene: 4. Per germline, CDR1 SGHRS and CDR2 YFSETQ. CDR3 length: 16 residues. The CDR3 DNA is TGCGCCAGCAGCTTAGCGGGGGGCCATTCCTACAATGAGCAGTTCTTC. Translation gives CASSLAGGHSYNEQFF.